These 25 T cell receptor beta chains came from one sample sequenced in a study of T cell changes during pregnancy in multiple sclerosis. TCRdb keeps only in-frame clones here, not all; method: immunoSEQ multiplex PCR. The data hold about 73,000 clones, with approximately 87% observed a single time. The input for sequencing was peripheral blood, taken after pregnancy. The receptors derive from a female donor in good health, enrolled as a control in a pregnancy study.

The rearrangement links TRBV6-5 to TRBJ2-7; 7 bases map to TRBD1. The CDR3 contains 13 residues. With 6 bases clipped from V and 3 bases from J, the junction kept 5 bases outside the gene matches. Germline CDR1 and CDR2: MNHEY and SVGAGI. The CDR3 loop is CASRQQGHYEQYF. DNA of the CDR3: TGTGCCAGCAGACAACAGGGGCACTACGAGCAGTACTTC.

This sequence joins TRBV10-1 and TRBJ1-2; perhaps TRBD1 as D (6 bases). Germline lookup yields CDR1 WNHNN and CDR2 SYGVQD (reference sequence). The CDR3 runs 12 residues. The V end lost 6 bases, the J end lost 8 bases, and 13 bases lay between the germline ends. In DNA, the CDR3 is TGCGCCAGCAGCCAGGGGCCAGGGGGCTACACCTTC. It encodes CASSQGPGGYTF.

The V and J genes are TRBV6-1 and TRBJ1-2; TRBD1 is a possible D gene (5 bases). The V gene lost 3 bases and the J gene lost 4 bases, with 9 bases spanning the gap. The CDR3 is made up of 13 amino acids. Germline-derived CDR1 and CDR2 are MNHNS and SASEGT. CDR3 loop: CASSDGRVYGYTF. Here the CDR3 DNA reads TGTGCCAGCAGTGACGGCAGGGTCTATGGCTACACCTTC.

This CDR3 is CASTSTGGLIGGYTF. The CDR3 DNA reads TGTGCCAGCACCTCCACGGGGGGCCTAATCGGGGGCTACACCTTC. The V gene is TRBV5-4, the J gene TRBJ1-2; a weak D match, TRBD1 (6 bases). Trimming shortened V by 6 bases and J by 8 bases, and 23 bases separated the two germline ends. Per germline, CDR1 SGHNT and CDR2 YYREEE (reference sequence). This CDR3 contains 15 residues.

The chain links TRBV18 to TRBJ2-7; TRBD1 might be the D (5 bases). Trimming took off 3 bases at V and 5 bases at J, with 11 bases between the two ends. Germline lookup yields CDR1 KGHSH and CDR2 LQKENI. The CDR3 totals 13 residues. CDR3 in DNA: TGTGCCAGCTCACCTCCAGGGCGGAACGAGCAGTACTTC. It encodes CASSPPGRNEQYF.

The gene calls are TRBV2 and TRBJ1-5; TRBD1 might be the D (5 bases). Germline-derived CDR1 and CDR2 are SNHLY and FYNNEI. Between the trimmed V and J ends, which lost 2 bases and 5 bases, there was a span of 13 bases. The CDR3 covers 15 residues. In DNA form, the CDR3 reads TGTGCCAGCAGTGAATTGGGGGGTTTGGATCAGCCCCAGCATTTT. This sequence encodes CASSELGGLDQPQHF.

The chain uses TRBV30 and TRBJ2-2, with D possibly being TRBD1 (5 bases). The CDR3 spans 13 residues. V gave up 1 base and J gave up 4 bases, with 7 bases separating them. Germline CDR1 reads GTSNPN; CDR2 reads SVGIG (reference sequence). The CDR3 region has the DNA TGTGCCTGGAGTGAGGGGCGCACCGGGGAGCTGTTTTTT. Protein sequence: CAWSEGRTGELFF.

V is TRBV5-1 and J is TRBJ2-7; D possibly corresponds to TRBD1 (6 bases). The CDR3 length is 16 residues. Trimming left V 2 bases short and J 3 bases short, with 18 bases between. Per germline, CDR1 SGHRS and CDR2 YFSETQ. The CDR3 nucleotides read TGCGCCAGCAGCTTAACCCCTGACAGGCGGCTCTACGAGCAGTACTTC. It translates to CASSLTPDRRLYEQYF.

DNA of the CDR3: TGTGCCTGGAGACAGGGGTTCTACAATGAGCAGTTCTTC. It codes for CAWRQGFYNEQFF. This sequence joins TRBV30 and TRBJ2-1, with 7 bases fitting TRBD1. V dropped 3 bases and J dropped 3; count of bases not matched to a gene: 2. Per germline, CDR1 GTSNPN and CDR2 SVGIG (reference sequence). This CDR3 region has 13 residues.

The rearrangement joins TRBV27 to TRBJ2-5; 9 bases are shared with TRBD2. The germline CDR1 and CDR2 sequences are MNHEY and SMNVEV (reference sequence). The CDR3 contains 16 residues. V lost 7 bases to trimming and J lost 4 bases; unmatched junction nucleotides: 13. CDR3 in amino acids: CASNPGHGSGGETQYF. CDR3 in DNA: TGTGCCAGCAACCCGGGGCACGGTAGCGGGGGAGAGACCCAGTACTTC.

The V call is TRBV2, the J call TRBJ2-1; 12 bases line up with TRBD2. Germline V lookup: CDR1 SNHLY, CDR2 FYNNEI. The CDR3 sequence is 15 residues long. After removal of 4 bases from V and 7 bases from J, the junction contained 5 bases not matched to a gene. CDR3 residues: CASSALAGGRNEQFF. Here the CDR3 DNA reads TGTGCCAGCAGTGCTCTAGCGGGAGGGCGTAATGAGCAGTTCTTC.

This clone has more than one count but fewer than ten. The chain has TRBV5-1 and TRBJ2-7; TRBD2 aligns across 7 bases. CDR1 is SGHRS and CDR2 is YFSETQ in the germline V gene. The ends lost 0 bases at V and 6 bases at J; junction bases unmatched: 9. This CDR3 contains 15 residues. CDR3 nucleotides: TGCGCCAGCAGCTTGGGGGGGGGATTGTCCGGCGAGCAGTACTTC. Its protein is CASSLGGGLSGEQYF.

V gene TRBV7-2 combines with J gene TRBJ1-2; 7 bases are shared with TRBD1. Looked up from germline, CDR1 is SGHTA and CDR2 is FQGNSA. Trimming at V came to 5 bases and at J to 5 bases, leaving 5 bases not matched to a gene. This CDR3 region has 13 residues. This CDR3 reads CASSIGTAYGYTF. In DNA, the CDR3 is TGTGCCAGCAGCATCGGGACAGCATATGGCTACACCTTC.

V is TRBV4-3 and J is TRBJ2-1; 8 bases align to TRBD2. Per the germline V gene, CDR1 is LGHNA and CDR2 is YSLEER. This CDR3 has 16 residues. V was clipped by 1 base and J by 3 bases; unmatched bases: 5. The CDR3 sequence is CASSQVGGGFYNEQFF. The CDR3 DNA reads as TGCGCCAGCAGCCAAGTGGGCGGGGGGTTCTACAATGAGCAGTTCTTC.

This chain joins TRBV12-1 and TRBJ2-3; the table's D call, TRBD2, was not checked against the DNA. TRBV12-1 is a recognized pseudogene. CDR3 size: 16 residues. Written as DNA, the CDR3 is TGTGCCAGCAGCTTTGCACTAGCGGGGGGCACAGATACGCAGTATTTT. Protein product: CASSFALAGGTDTQYF.

The chain links TRBV30 to TRBJ2-1, with 8 bases matching TRBD2. The germline CDR1 and CDR2 sequences are GTSNPN and SVGIG (reference sequence). V gave up 2 bases and J gave up 16 bases; unmatched junction bases: 13. The CDR3 is made up of 13 amino acids. CDR3 bases: TGTGCCTGGAGTAACATAACTAGCGGACTTGTCTTCTTC. Translating it yields CAWSNITSGLVFF.

For the CDR3, the DNA is TGTGCCAGCAGCGCCGACAGGGGGCTCACTGAAGCTTTCTTT. Residues: CASSADRGLTEAFF. The gene calls are TRBV9 and TRBJ1-1, with 10 bases lining up with TRBD1. Germline V gene sequence: CDR1 SGDLS, CDR2 YYNGEE. The ends lost 3 bases at V and 4 bases at J; junction bases unmatched: 3. CDR3 size: 14 residues.

J is TRBJ1-5 and V is TRBV6-5; D is unclear. Germline CDR1 is MNHEY and CDR2 is SVGAGI. The ends were cut back, 0 bases at V and 6 bases at J, with 12 bases in the middle. The CDR3 has 15 residues. The CDR3 loop reads CASSYSLEAGQPQHF. The CDR3 DNA reads as TGTGCCAGCAGTTACTCTCTGGAAGCGGGTCAGCCCCAGCATTTT.

The rearrangement uses TRBV2 and TRBJ2-2, with a weak D call TRBD2 (7 bases). Trimming took 10 bases from V and 4 from J, leaving 19 bases between them. Germline-derived CDR1 and CDR2 are SNHLY and FYNNEI. The CDR3 runs 15 residues. The CDR3 reads CATWDTGGSTGELFF. CDR3 nucleotides: TGTGCCACCTGGGACACGGGAGGATCCACCGGGGAGCTGTTTTTT.

This clone appeared a single time. The chain joins TRBV19 to TRBJ1-1; possible D gene TRBD1, 6 bases. Germline CDR1 and CDR2: LNHDA and SQIVND (reference sequence). V was clipped by 5 bases and J by 2 bases, with 9 bases between them. This CDR3 is built from 13 residues. The CDR3 DNA reads as TGTGCCAGTAGTTTGGACAGAAACACTGAAGCTTTCTTT. This codes for CASSLDRNTEAFF.

This chain joins TRBV11-2 and TRBJ2-7; D may be TRBD1 (6 bases). Germline CDR1 reads SGHAT; CDR2 reads FQNNGV. CDR3 size: 14 residues. V lost 1 base, J lost 3 bases, and 10 bases lay in between. The CDR3 loop is CASSLVAGVYEQYF. The CDR3 nucleotides are TGTGCCAGCAGCTTAGTAGCAGGGGTCTACGAGCAGTACTTC.

This sequence joins TRBV18 and TRBJ1-2, with D unresolved. With 6 bases removed from V and 2 bases from J, the gap between germline ends came to 7 bases. CDR3 length: 12 residues. Germline loops: CDR1 KGHSH, CDR2 LQKENI. The CDR3 nucleotides read TGTGCCAGCTCTTCGGTAAACTATGGCTACACCTTC. Protein sequence: CASSSVNYGYTF.

The chain is built from TRBV21-1 and TRBJ1-5; TRBD1 is the table's D call and was not checked against the DNA. TRBV21-1 is a listed pseudogene. The CDR3 loop spans 17 amino acids. The CDR3 spells CASSKGVRGLSNQPQHF. The CDR3 DNA is TGTGCCAGCAGCAAAGGGGTTAGGGGCCTTAGCAATCAGCCCCAGCATTTT.

The J gene is TRBJ1-2, the V gene TRBV10-3; 12 positions match TRBD1. The CDR3 length is 14 residues. With V trimmed by 2 bases and J by 7 bases, 2 bases remained unmatched. Germline V CDR1 and CDR2: ENHRY, SYGVKD. CDR3 bases: TGTGCCATCAGTGAGGTGGGACAGGGGGCTGGCTACACCTTC. It translates to CAISEVGQGAGYTF.

The rearrangement links TRBV6-5 to TRBJ1-1; TRBD1 might be the D (5 bases). Germline V gene lookup returns CDR1 MNHEY and CDR2 SVGAGI. Trimming removed 5 bases at V and 11 bases at J, with 12 bases between. CDR3 size: 11 residues. Here the CDR3 reads CASSQGPLAFF. CDR3 sequence (DNA): TGTGCCAGCAGTCAGGGCCCACTGGCTTTCTTT.